Listed here are 10 T cell receptor beta chains from one sample, sequenced in a study of regulatory T cells in long-lasting Graves disease (dated by TCRdb to the early 2020s). Library construction relied on multiplex PCR. The sequencing machine was an Illumina HiSeq 4000. TCR beta libraries were built with iRepertoire HTBI primers and Arm-PCR amplification of CDR3 regions. TCRdb reprocessed the public reads (quality trimming at Q25 with fastp, clone calling with MiXCR) and kept in-frame beta chains. CDR3 protein duplicates are merged, each entry listing the most common genes and DNA. Across this sample there are roughly 470,000 distinct CDR3 sequences, with roughly 20% seen only once. The ten largest clones capture 7.8% of the sample. The time point label for this specimen denotes: persistent/refractory GD, antithyroid drugs over 5 years with positive TRAb. For both TCR sequencing and RNA sequencing, RNA was extracted from PBMCs in TRIzol.

The sample in question was peripheral blood mononuclear cells (PBMCs), obtained when the disease was refractory, from a patient treated with antithyroid drugs. Receptors originate from a female donor with Graves disease.

This clonotype has a count of ten or more. The chain links TRBV15 to TRBJ2-5, with 9 bases matching TRBD2. Trimming removed 0 bases from V and 5 bases from J; junction bases left unmatched: 4. The CDR3 totals 15 residues. Germline CDR1 is LNHNV and CDR2 is YYDKDF (reference sequence). CDR3 DNA sequence: TGTGCCACCAGCAGAGATAGCGGGAGTTACGAGACCCAGTACTTC. It yields the protein CATSRDSGSYETQYF.

This clonotype was recorded a few times. V and J are TRBV9 and TRBJ1-1, with a weak D call TRBD1 (6 bases). The V and J ends lost 0 bases and 6 bases respectively, with 15 bases between them. There are 15 residues in the CDR3. Germline lookup yields CDR1 SGDLS and CDR2 YYNGEE. The CDR3 loop reads CASSVDGWGLSEAFF. The CDR3 coding sequence is TGTGCCAGCAGCGTAGACGGCTGGGGGCTTTCTGAAGCTTTCTTT.

For the CDR3, the DNA is TGCAGTGCCATAGACCGGTTAGGCAGCATGAACACTGAAGCTTTCTTT. Encoded protein: CSAIDRLGSMNTEAFF. V usage is TRBV20-1 and J usage is TRBJ1-1; no definite D call. V was shortened by 6 bases and J by 0 bases, with 20 bases between the two germline ends. The germline CDR1 and CDR2 sequences are DFQATT and SNEGSKA (reference sequence). The CDR3 has 16 amino acids.

This chain connects TRBV7-3 to TRBJ2-2; tentatively, D is TRBD1 (6 bases). Trimming took 8 bases from V and 7 from J, leaving 20 bases between them. CDR1 and CDR2 (germline): SGHTA, FQGTGA. The CDR3 loop spans 15 amino acids. CDR3 coding DNA: TGTGCCAGCTCCTCGACAGGTTCTTGGGGCGGGGAGCTGTTTTTT. Encoded protein: CASSSTGSWGGELFF.

This clonotype came up many times. The chain couples TRBV6-2 or TRBV6-3 to TRBJ1-1, with 7 bases aligning to TRBD1. Germline CDR1 MNHEY, CDR2 SVGEGT. The ends lost 4 bases at V and 3 bases at J; junction bases unmatched: 5. The CDR3 spans 14 residues. The CDR3 bases are TGTGCCAGCAGTTGGACAGGAGGACACACTGAAGCTTTCTTT. Amino acids: CASSWTGGHTEAFF.

Comments on this clonotype: A much larger clone lies one base from this, so it may be a read error. The chain employs TRBV5-1 and TRBJ1-6, with D possibly TRBD1 on 5 matching bases. Looked up from germline, CDR1 is SGHRS and CDR2 is YFSETQ. This CDR3 has 15 residues. With 0 bases removed from V and 13 bases from J, the gap between germline ends came to 17 bases. The chain's CDR3 is CASSLALGPARPLHF. The CDR3 nucleotides are TGCGCCAGCAGCTTGGCCTTGGGACCTGCTAGGCCCCTCCACTTT.

The rearrangement uses TRBV5-4 and TRBJ2-7; 8 bases map to TRBD1. J was trimmed by 1 base and V by 7 bases; bases with no gene match: 10. There are 15 residues in the CDR3. The germline V gene has CDR1 SGHNT and CDR2 YYREEE (reference sequence). This CDR3 reads CASCSGQGSSYEQYF. The CDR3 DNA is TGTGCCAGCTGCTCCGGACAGGGAAGTTCCTACGAGCAGTACTTC.

This clonotype was seen more than once but under ten times. This chain joins TRBV7-2 and TRBJ1-1; D not resolved. Germline assignment: CDR1 SGHTA and CDR2 FQGNSA. The CDR3 covers 12 residues. The V end lost 1 base, the J end lost 10 bases, and 10 bases lay between the germline ends. The CDR3 sequence is CASSLGGRRAFF. The CDR3 coding sequence is TGTGCCAGCAGCTTAGGAGGGCGGAGAGCTTTCTTT.

This clonotype was seen at least ten times. V gene TRBV20-1 combines with J gene TRBJ2-7; 8 positions agree with TRBD2. This CDR3 is built from 16 residues. The ends lost 6 bases at V and 1 base at J; junction bases unmatched: 14. CDR1 and CDR2 (germline): DFQATT, SNEGSKA (reference sequence). CDR3 sequence (DNA): TGCAGTGCACTACCCCAATTTGGCGGGAGGTCCTACGAGCAGTACTTC. It is translated as CSALPQFGGRSYEQYF.

This clonotype appeared many times. The rearrangement joins TRBV2 to TRBJ2-7; D uncertain. Germline V CDR1 and CDR2: SNHLY, FYNNEI. This CDR3 comprises 15 residues. The germline V and J ends were trimmed by 5 bases and 0 bases, with 14 bases remaining between them. The CDR3, as DNA: TGTGCCAGCAGTAACGGTCGAAGTTTCTCCTACGAGCAGTACTTC. It codes for CASSNGRSFSYEQYF.